A single sample gave rise to the 23 T cell receptor beta chains below, sequenced in a study of early T cells in non-severe SARS-CoV-2 infection. TCRdb reprocessed the 5' RACE reads with MiXCR, giving one entry per CDR3 protein. Counted here are roughly 110,000 distinct CDR3 sequences, over 8.5% occurring once; the ten biggest clones make up under 9%. Sequencing was done on a sample of whole blood. The source of these receptors is an adult who was a healthcare worker with PCR-confirmed SARS-CoV-2 infection or an uninfected control (not recorded which).

This clonotype appeared a few times. The chain uses TRBV10-3 and TRBJ2-7; 10 bases are shared with TRBD2. From germline, CDR1 is ENHRY and CDR2 SYGVKD. The CDR3 spans 14 residues. V was clipped by 10 bases and J by 7 bases; unmatched bases: 13. CDR3 coding DNA: TGTGCCACCGAAAGCGGGAGGGCCTCTGGGGAGCAGTACTTC. Its translation is CATESGRASGEQYF.

This clonotype was seen only a few times. The chain combines TRBV20-1 with TRBJ2-1; TRBD2 agrees at 11 bases. The CDR3 contains 18 residues. CDR1 and CDR2 from the germline V gene are DFQATT and SNEGSKA (reference sequence). Germline trimming cut 5 bases from V and 1 base from J; bases unmatched to any gene: 13. CDR3 loop: CSALIAGGPSWSYNEQFF. In DNA form, the CDR3 reads TGCAGTGCTCTTATAGCGGGAGGGCCCTCTTGGTCCTACAATGAGCAGTTCTTC.

The J gene is TRBJ2-5, the V gene TRBV5-5, with D perhaps TRBD1 (5 bases). CDR3 length: 14 amino acids. The V gene lost 0 bases and the J gene lost 2 bases, with 8 bases spanning the gap. The germline CDR1 and CDR2 sequences are SGHKS and YYEKEE (reference sequence). CDR3 sequence reads: CASSLEGVQETQYF. The CDR3 DNA reads as TGTGCCAGCAGCTTGGAAGGGGTGCAAGAGACCCAGTACTTC.

This chain connects TRBV20-1 to TRBJ2-5; 12 nucleotides agree with TRBD2. Germline V gene data show CDR1 as DFQATT and CDR2 as SNEGSKA (reference sequence). Trimming took 3 bases from V and 5 from J; bases not matched to a gene: 13. The CDR3 runs to 17 residues. Here the CDR3 reads CSASLPPSGRAPETQYF. Here the CDR3 DNA reads TGCAGTGCTAGTCTACCTCCTAGCGGGAGGGCTCCGGAGACCCAGTACTTC.

This clonotype was counted at least ten times. The gene calls are TRBV4-1 and TRBJ2-2; D is uncertain. The V gene lost 2 bases and the J gene lost 5 bases, with 9 bases spanning the gap. CDR1 and CDR2 (germline): MGHRA, YSYEKL. The CDR3 extends over 14 amino acids. The CDR3 is CASSQQVTTGELFF. CDR3 bases: TGCGCCAGCAGCCAACAGGTTACAACCGGGGAGCTGTTTTTT.

This chain connects TRBV6-1 to TRBJ1-1; D call uncertain. The CDR3 has 12 amino acids. The germline V and J ends were trimmed by 1 base and 6 bases, with 6 bases remaining between them. From germline, CDR1 is MNHNS and CDR2 SASEGT. The CDR3 reads CASSEGVAEAFF. The DNA for the CDR3 is TGTGCCAGCAGTGAAGGGGTTGCTGAAGCTTTCTTT.

The chain is built from TRBV12-3 or TRBV12-4 and TRBJ2-7; TRBD2 might be the D (5 bases). The CDR3 consists of 15 residues. The V end lost 5 bases, the J end lost 3 bases, and 17 bases lay between the germline ends. DNA for the CDR3: TGTGCCAGCAGTCCCCCCTACCTGGGAGACTACGAGCAGTACTTC. Encoded protein: CASSPPYLGDYEQYF.

In this sample, this clonotype turned up many times. This rearrangement joins TRBV21-1 to TRBJ2-4. TRBV21-1 is annotated as a pseudogene. This CDR3 has 13 residues. CDR3 sequence: CASIKVAKNIQYF. CDR3 bases: TGTGCCAGCATCAAAGTAGCCAAAAACATTCAGTACTTC.

The chain uses TRBV7-8 and TRBJ2-7; TRBD2 is a possible D gene (5 bases). Germline CDR1 SGHVS, CDR2 FQNEAQ. Deletions cut 6 bases from V and 0 bases from J, with 9 bases between. This CDR3 has 13 amino acids. The CDR3 loop is CASRDSNSYEQYF. The CDR3 region has the DNA TGTGCCAGCAGGGACTCGAACTCCTACGAGCAGTACTTC.

The chain combines TRBV7-7 with TRBJ2-3; D is unresolved. V was clipped by 5 bases and J by 0 bases, with 9 bases between them. Germline values: CDR1 SSHAT, CDR2 FNYEAQ (reference sequence). CDR3 size: 14 residues. CDR3 loop: CASSRIGSTDTQYF. The CDR3 DNA is TGTGCCAGCAGCCGTATCGGAAGCACAGATACGCAGTATTTT.

This clonotype has a count of ten or more. The rearrangement links TRBV9 to TRBJ2-2, with a tentative D call TRBD2 (6 bases). V gave up 0 bases and J gave up 8 bases, with 11 bases separating them. This CDR3 is built from 14 residues. Germline loops: CDR1 SGDLS, CDR2 YYNGEE. The CDR3 coding sequence is TGTGCCAGCAGCGTAGATGGGACTCCTGGGGAGCTGTTTTTT. This encodes CASSVDGTPGELFF. The variable domain in full, completed from reference TRBV9 and TRBJ2-2, reads DSGVTQTPKHLITATGQRVTLRCSPRSGDLSVYWYQQSLDQGLQFLIQYYNGEERAKGNILERFSAQQFPDLHSELNLSSLELGDSALYFCASSVDGTPGELFFGEGSRLTVL.

This clonotype has a count of ten or more. As DNA, the CDR3 is TGTGCCAGCAGAACGGGACTCCCGACGAACAATGAGCAGTTCTTC. Translating it yields CASRTGLPTNNEQFF. The rearrangement uses TRBV12-3 or TRBV12-4 and TRBJ2-1, with D perhaps matching TRBD2 (6 bases). V was clipped by 6 bases and J by 5 bases, with 17 bases between them. The CDR3 runs 15 residues.

This clonotype came up many times. This chain connects TRBV6-5 to TRBJ2-7; D call uncertain. Trimming removed 2 bases at V and 1 base at J, with 6 bases between. Germline V gives CDR1 MNHEY, CDR2 SVGAGI. The CDR3 consists of 13 residues. The DNA for the CDR3 is TGTGCCAGCAGTTACGGACCGTCCTACGAGCAGTACTTC. Translating it yields CASSYGPSYEQYF.

The chain employs TRBV6-2 or TRBV6-3 and TRBJ2-2; D possibly corresponds to TRBD1 (6 bases). CDR1 and CDR2 (germline): MNHEY, SVGEGT. This CDR3 spans 16 amino acids. Trimming pared 4 bases from V and 0 bases from J, leaving 12 bases between. In DNA form, the CDR3 reads TGTGCCAGCAGTTGGGGACAACCCGCGAACACCGGGGAGCTGTTTTTT. This codes for CASSWGQPANTGELFF.

Only a few counts were recorded for this clonotype. The CDR3 spells CASSLTSGVNIQYF. The CDR3 DNA is TGCGCCAGCAGCTTAACTAGCGGGGTAAACATTCAGTACTTC. V and J are TRBV4-1 and TRBJ2-4; 10 positions match TRBD2. The V and J ends lost 5 bases and 6 bases, in that order; junction bases with no gene match: 4. The germline V gene encodes CDR1 MGHRA and CDR2 YSYEKL. The CDR3 sequence is 14 residues long.

This clonotype was counted at least ten times. The chain joins TRBV6-6 to TRBJ1-5, with TRBD1 identical over 7 bases. J was trimmed by 8 bases and V by 5 bases; bases with no gene match: 15. The CDR3 runs 16 residues. The germline CDR1 and CDR2 sequences are MNHNY and SVGAGI (reference sequence). CDR3: CASSPGPWTGGEPQHF. The CDR3 DNA reads TGTGCCAGCAGTCCCGGACCTTGGACAGGAGGTGAGCCCCAGCATTTT.

This clonotype was recorded at least ten times. This chain connects TRBV20-1 to TRBJ2-7; no firm D call. V gave up 3 bases and J gave up 4 bases, with 16 bases separating them. Germline CDR1 and CDR2: DFQATT and SNEGSKA (reference sequence). The CDR3 has 14 amino acids. DNA of the CDR3: TGCAGTGCTAGGTCACCGTCGGGCGAATACGAGCAGTACTTC. Amino acid sequence: CSARSPSGEYEQYF.

In its sample, this clonotype was seen a few times. V is TRBV3-1 and J is TRBJ2-1; 14 nucleotides agree with TRBD2. Per the germline V gene, CDR1 is LGHDT and CDR2 is YNNKEL (reference sequence). V lost 6 bases, J lost 7 bases, and 8 bases stayed unmatched. This CDR3 has 16 residues. The CDR3 reads CASRGTSGSRTNEQFF. CDR3 nucleotide sequence: TGTGCCAGCAGAGGGACTAGCGGGAGTAGAACAAATGAGCAGTTCTTC.

This clonotype was seen repeatedly, ten times or more. The rearrangement links TRBV28 to TRBJ2-2; D uncertain. The V end was cut by 7 bases, the J end by 4 bases, with 10 bases between. Germline V gene sequence: CDR1 MDHEN, CDR2 SYDVKM. The CDR3 spans 13 residues. The CDR3 reads CASKDHSTGELFF. The DNA for the CDR3 is TGTGCCAGCAAGGATCATAGCACCGGGGAGCTGTTTTTT.

The chain recombines TRBV2 with TRBJ2-4; D may correspond to TRBD1 or TRBD2 (5 bases each). CDR1 is SNHLY and CDR2 is FYNNEI in the germline V gene. The V end lost 7 bases, the J end lost 4 bases, and 8 bases lay between the germline ends. The CDR3 is 12 residues long. For the CDR3, the DNA is TGTGCCAGCATGAGGGGTAAAAACATTCAGTACTTC. Translating it yields CASMRGKNIQYF.

This clonotype was recorded many times. The chain uses TRBV5-4 and TRBJ2-1; 7 bases fit TRBD2. Germline values: CDR1 SGHNT, CDR2 YYREEE (reference sequence). Trimming took 0 bases from V and 0 from J; bases not matched to a gene: 3. The CDR3 runs to 16 residues. The CDR3: CASSLGRELSYNEQFF. The CDR3 DNA reads as TGTGCCAGCAGCTTGGGGCGGGAGCTCTCCTACAATGAGCAGTTCTTC.

There are a few counts of this clonotype. The chain couples TRBV13 to TRBJ1-5, with D unresolved. The V end lost 0 bases, the J end lost 7 bases, and 4 bases lay between the germline ends. In germline, CDR1 is PRHDT, CDR2 FYEKMQ (reference sequence). The CDR3 is made up of 12 amino acids. DNA of the CDR3: TGTGCCAGCAGCTTAGGTCGACAGCCCCAGCATTTT. This translates into CASSLGRQPQHF.

This clonotype has only a few counts. The rearrangement links TRBV9 to TRBJ1-1; 9 bases line up with TRBD1. Trimming took 2 bases from V and 7 from J; bases not matched to a gene: 12. Looked up from germline, CDR1 is SGDLS and CDR2 is YYNGEE. This CDR3 has 16 residues. The CDR3 reads CASSVEQRTGEGEAFF. The DNA of the CDR3 is TGTGCCAGCAGCGTGGAACAAAGGACAGGGGAAGGTGAAGCTTTCTTT.